Listed here is a single T cell receptor beta chain. Clones were read by immunoSEQ multiplex PCR, and TCRdb kept only the in-frame ones, dropping some. The sample lists tens of thousands of clones; about 92% were seen once. These data are taken from a study of cytomegalovirus exposure and HLA in healthy donors. CDR3 length equals 17 residues. V was clipped by 0 bases and J by 4 bases, with 13 bases between them. CDR1 and CDR2 from the germline V gene are LGHNA and YNFKEQ. The specimen was PBMCs. The TCR was taken from a man aged 18 to 30 in good health and CMV-seronegative. The rearrangement uses TRBV4-2 and TRBJ2-6; possible D gene TRBD2, 5 bases. The CDR3 is CASSQDSESRGANVLTF. CDR3 nucleotide sequence: TGTGCCAGCAGCCAAGATAGCGAGTCCCGGGGGGCCAACGTCCTGACTTTC.